This TCR beta chain was captured by sequencing in a study of blood T cell repertoires in COVID-19. The germline V gene has CDR1 MNHEY and CDR2 SVGEGT. The germline V and J ends were trimmed by 5 bases and 7 bases, with 9 bases remaining between them. The CDR3 is 12 residues long. Authors' processing steps: From reference gene primer amplification, estimates of nucleated cell counts were derived. Method: immunoSEQ multiplex PCR; TCRdb's copy keeps in-frame clones and lacks some. That table furnishes V, J and clone size, whereas the DNA furnished D and trimming. This sample has 200,000 to 250,000 clones, with 80% to 90% found just once.

The source material was peripheral blood. The rearrangement uses TRBV6-2 or TRBV6-3 and TRBJ2-4; possible D gene TRBD1, 6 bases. This clonotype originated in a woman of 80 years or more with active or convalescent COVID-19. Written as DNA, the CDR3 is TGTGCCAGCAGTCGGACAGAGAACATTCAGTACTTC. Its translation is CASSRTENIQYF.